A selection of T cell receptor beta chains follows, all from one sample in a study of molecular identifiers for immune sequencing clone quantification. Each CDR3 protein is one row after TCRdb ran MiXCR on the PCR reads. The repertoire holds 460,000 or so distinct CDR3 sequences, about a quarter seen once, with under 0.8% in the top ten. Input material: naive CD8+ T cells from blood, with Jurkat cell RNA spiked in. The origin of the receptors is a human donor in good health. Some libraries in this study had Jurkat cell RNA spiked in. CDR3s include the opening cysteine and the closing phenylalanine or tryptophan. The D gene is left open where the match is weak. Where a row states a size, it is once, few, many or the class of an expanded clone; other rows omit it.

V gene	D gene	clone size	J gene	CDR3 protein	CDR3 DNA
TRBV3-1	-	-	TRBJ2-2	CASSQVIDGTITGELFF	TGTGCCAGCAGCCAAGTCATAGACGGGACGATCACCGGGGAGCTGTTTTTT
TRBV7-9	TRBD1	few	TRBJ1-1	CASSPPDRAMNTEAFF	TGTGCCAGCAGCCCCCCGGACAGGGCCATGAACACTGAAGCTTTCTTT
TRBV6-6	-	-	TRBJ1-5	CASSALNQPQHF	TGTGCCAGCAGTGCCCTAAATCAGCCCCAGCATTTT
TRBV5-6	-	-	TRBJ2-7	CASSADIGNEQYF	TGTGCCAGCAGCGCGGACATAGGAAACGAGCAGTACTTC
TRBV6-2/TRBV6-3	-	few	TRBJ1-1	CASSSPSEPPEAFF	TGTGCCAGCAGTTCTCCCTCTGAACCTCCTGAAGCTTTCTTT
TRBV20-1	-	few	TRBJ2-7	CSAPPIGEDYEQYF	TGCAGTGCTCCCCCTATCGGGGAAGACTACGAGCAGTACTTC
TRBV4-3	-	-	TRBJ2-6	CASSPRNSGANVLTF	TGCGCCAGCAGCCCCAGAAACTCTGGGGCCAACGTCCTGACTTTC
TRBV20-1	-	few	TRBJ2-2	CSARDRGRATGELFF	TGCAGTGCTAGAGATCGGGGCAGGGCCACCGGGGAGCTGTTTTTT
TRBV19	-	-	TRBJ2-3	CASSLAVLGAGRDTQYF	TGTGCCAGTAGTCTAGCCGTCTTGGGGGCAGGGAGAGATACGCAGTATTTT
TRBV12-5	-	many	TRBJ1-4	CASGYWTANEKLFF	TGTGCTAGTGGTTATTGGACAGCTAATGAAAAACTGTTTTTT
TRBV19	-	few	TRBJ1-3	CASSIGPISGNTIYF	TGTGCCAGTAGTATAGGACCGATCTCTGGAAACACCATATATTTT
TRBV30	TRBD1	many	TRBJ2-3	CAWNQGASTDTQYF	TGTGCCTGGAACCAGGGGGCTAGCACAGATACGCAGTATTTT
TRBV4-1	-	many	TRBJ2-3	CASSQDRSRKVADTQYF	TGCGCCAGCAGCCAAGATCGAAGCCGTAAGGTTGCAGATACGCAGTATTTT
TRBV28	TRBD1	few	TRBJ1-5	CASSFGTGGSNQPQHF	TGTGCCAGCAGCTTCGGGACAGGGGGTAGCAATCAGCCCCAGCATTTT
TRBV29-1	-	-	TRBJ2-7	CSVEMTSSVSSYGQYF	TGCAGCGTTGAAATGACTTCTAGTGTCAGCTCCTACGGGCAGTACTTC
TRBV7-9	-	few	TRBJ2-5	CASSGRTGLQEPQYF	TGTGCCAGCAGCGGGCGGACAGGACTACAAGAGCCCCAGTACTTC
TRBV20-1	TRBD2	-	TRBJ2-7	CCARDMQLASFYEQYF	TGCTGTGCTAGAGATATGCAACTAGCGAGCTTCTACGAGCAGTACTTC
TRBV12-3/TRBV12-4	-	-	TRBJ2-5	CASSLGRVQETQYF	TGTGCCAGCAGTTTGGGCAGGGTCCAAGAGACCCAGTACTTC
TRBV6-5	TRBD1	few	TRBJ2-7	CASSYQDRGREQYF	TGTGCCAGCAGTTACCAGGACAGGGGACGCGAGCAGTACTTC
TRBV7-6	TRBD2	-	TRBJ2-1	CASSYTTSGGANHNEQFF	TGTGCCAGCAGCTATACGACTAGCGGGGGGGCAAACCACAATGAGCAGTTCTTC
TRBV12-3/TRBV12-4	TRBD1	-	TRBJ2-1	CASSLDRGQGNEQFF	TGTGCCAGCAGCCTCGACAGGGGGCAAGGCAATGAGCAGTTCTTC
TRBV6-5	-	-	TRBJ1-1	CASCYNEGTEAFF	TGTGCCAGCTGTTACAACGAGGGTACTGAAGCTTTCTTT
TRBV7-6	TRBD2	few	TRBJ2-7	CASSLALGLAGEVGSYEQYF	TGTGCCAGCAGCTTAGCGCTGGGACTAGCGGGAGAGGTCGGTTCCTACGAGCAGTACTTC
TRBV12-3/TRBV12-4	TRBD2	-	TRBJ2-3	CASRESSGRSTDTQYF	TGTGCCAGCAGGGAGAGTAGCGGGAGAAGCACAGATACGCAGTATTTT
TRBV11-1	TRBD2	few	TRBJ2-3	CASTFGLAERTDTQYF	TGTGCCAGCACCTTCGGACTAGCGGAGCGCACAGATACGCAGTATTTT
TRBV6-1	-	-	TRBJ2-2	CASSEAYSRATGELFF	TGTGCCAGCAGTGAAGCCTACAGCCGGGCCACCGGGGAGCTGTTTTTT
TRBV13	-	few	TRBJ2-7	CASSLSRLGYEQYF	TGTGCCAGCAGCTTGAGCCGGTTGGGCTACGAGCAGTACTTC
TRBV4-3	-	few	TRBJ2-7	CASSQDLDSTYEQYF	TGCGCCAGCAGCCAAGACCTGGACTCGACCTACGAGCAGTACTTC
TRBV18	-	few	TRBJ1-4	CASSPQDSRARSTNEKLFF	TGTGCCAGCTCACCACAGGACTCTCGCGCGAGGTCAACTAATGAAAAACTGTTTTTT
TRBV2	TRBD1	few	TRBJ2-7	CASREAGTGVSEQYF	TGTGCCAGCAGAGAAGCCGGGACAGGGGTGAGCGAGCAGTACTTC
TRBV7-9	TRBD1	-	TRBJ2-6	CASSHLGTGTGANVLTF	TGTGCCAGCAGCCACCTGGGGACAGGTACTGGGGCCAACGTCCTGACTTTC
TRBV3-1	-	few	TRBJ1-5	CASSPEYSSNQPQHF	TGTGCCAGCAGCCCCGAATACAGTAGCAATCAGCCCCAGCATTTT
TRBV19	TRBD2	few	TRBJ2-7	CASSIWLAGGGYEQYF	TGTGCCAGTAGTATCTGGCTAGCGGGAGGCGGTTACGAGCAGTACTTC
TRBV7-6	-	many	TRBJ2-7	CASSLSGTGYEQYF	TGTGCCAGCAGCTTATCCGGCACAGGATACGAGCAGTACTTC
TRBV6-2/TRBV6-3	TRBD2	few	TRBJ2-7	CASSYSGGDYRYEQYF	TGTGCCAGCAGTTACTCAGGAGGGGACTATCGGTACGAGCAGTACTTC
TRBV19	-	-	TRBJ2-2	CASTKGLNGELFF	TGTGCCAGTACGAAGGGGTTGAACGGGGAGCTGTTTTTT
TRBV2	-	-	TRBJ2-7	CASKTSGSYEQYF	TGTGCCAGCAAGACTAGTGGGTCCTACGAGCAGTACTTC
TRBV10-3	-	many	TRBJ2-5	CAISDPNRSQETQYF	TGTGCCATCAGTGACCCAAACAGGAGCCAAGAGACCCAGTACTTC
TRBV4-1	TRBD1	-	TRBJ1-5	CASSQDGGTGVTKPQHF	TGCGCCAGCAGCCAAGATGGGGGGACAGGGGTTACTAAGCCCCAGCATTTT
TRBV12-3/TRBV12-4	TRBD1	many	TRBJ2-6	CASSLGQPSGANVLTF	TGTGCCAGCAGTTTGGGACAGCCCTCTGGGGCCAACGTCCTGACTTTC
TRBV27	-	-	TRBJ2-7	CASSIAATLHEQYF	TGTGCCAGCAGTATAGCGGCCACCCTCCACGAGCAGTACTTC
TRBV10-3	-	-	TRBJ2-1	CAISERDAIYEQFF	TGTGCCATCAGTGAACGGGACGCTATCTATGAGCAGTTCTTC
TRBV27	-	few	TRBJ2-6	CASKSRGGEYSGANVLTF	TGTGCCAGCAAAAGCAGGGGCGGCGAGTACTCTGGGGCCAACGTCCTGACTTTC
TRBV28	-	-	TRBJ1-1	CARSLLSAANTKAFF	TGTGCCCGCAGTTTATTGAGTGCTGCGAACACTAAAGCTTTCTTT
TRBV6-2/TRBV6-3	TRBD2	-	TRBJ2-7	CASHPGTTSYEQYF	TGTGCCAGCCACCCCGGGACTACCTCCTACGAGCAGTACTTC
TRBV28	-	few	TRBJ2-1	CASSRDSNEQFF	TGTGCCAGCAGTAGGGACTCCAATGAGCAGTTCTTC
TRBV29-1	-	many	TRBJ2-2	CSVLWTENTGELFF	TGCAGCGTTCTTTGGACGGAGAACACCGGGGAGCTGTTTTTT
TRBV7-8	TRBD1	many	TRBJ1-5	CASSDLGQGYQPQHF	TGTGCCAGCAGTGACCTTGGACAGGGCTATCAGCCCCAGCATTTT
TRBV29-1	-	-	TRBJ2-7	CSAIDGTYEQYF	TGCAGCGCCATCGACGGAACCTACGAGCAGTACTTC
TRBV10-3	TRBD1	-	TRBJ2-5	CAITRDSNQETQYF	TGTGCCATCACCCGGGACAGTAACCAAGAGACCCAGTACTTC
TRBV27	-	many	TRBJ2-1	CASSLSIRSEGPIYNEQFF	TGTGCCAGCAGTTTATCTATCCGGTCGGAGGGGCCTATCTACAATGAGCAGTTCTTC
TRBV3-1	-	-	TRBJ2-7	CASSQDLPHYEQYF	TGTGCCAGCAGCCAAGATCTTCCCCACTACGAGCAGTACTTC
TRBV27	-	-	TRBJ1-1	CASSGRDLMNTEAFF	TGTGCCAGCAGTGGCAGGGACCTGATGAACACTGAAGCTTTCTTT
TRBV13	-	-	TRBJ1-2	CASSLDRVSYGYTF	TGTGCCAGCAGCTTAGACCGTGTTAGCTATGGCTACACCTTC
TRBV7-9	-	-	TRBJ2-6	CASSLAGLGEGANVLTF	TGTGCCAGCAGCTTAGCTGGTCTGGGGGAAGGGGCCAACGTCCTGACTTTC
TRBV5-6	-	few	TRBJ1-1	CASSLSRSEAFF	TGTGCCAGCAGCTTGAGCAGGTCTGAAGCTTTCTTT